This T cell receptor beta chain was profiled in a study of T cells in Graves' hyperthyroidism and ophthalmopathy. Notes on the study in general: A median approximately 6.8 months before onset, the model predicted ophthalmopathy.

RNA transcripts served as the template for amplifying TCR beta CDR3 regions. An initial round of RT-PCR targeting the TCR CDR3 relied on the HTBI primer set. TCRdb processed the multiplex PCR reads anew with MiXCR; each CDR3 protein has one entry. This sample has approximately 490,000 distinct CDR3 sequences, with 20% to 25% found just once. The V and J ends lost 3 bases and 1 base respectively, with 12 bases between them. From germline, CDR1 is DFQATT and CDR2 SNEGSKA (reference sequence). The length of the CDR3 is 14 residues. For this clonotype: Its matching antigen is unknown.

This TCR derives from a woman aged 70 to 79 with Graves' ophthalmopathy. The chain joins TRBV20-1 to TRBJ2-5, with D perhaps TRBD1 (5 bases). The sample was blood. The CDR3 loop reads CSARVGLFQETQYF. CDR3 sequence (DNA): TGCAGTGCTAGGGTGGGGCTGTTCCAAGAGACCCAGTACTTC.